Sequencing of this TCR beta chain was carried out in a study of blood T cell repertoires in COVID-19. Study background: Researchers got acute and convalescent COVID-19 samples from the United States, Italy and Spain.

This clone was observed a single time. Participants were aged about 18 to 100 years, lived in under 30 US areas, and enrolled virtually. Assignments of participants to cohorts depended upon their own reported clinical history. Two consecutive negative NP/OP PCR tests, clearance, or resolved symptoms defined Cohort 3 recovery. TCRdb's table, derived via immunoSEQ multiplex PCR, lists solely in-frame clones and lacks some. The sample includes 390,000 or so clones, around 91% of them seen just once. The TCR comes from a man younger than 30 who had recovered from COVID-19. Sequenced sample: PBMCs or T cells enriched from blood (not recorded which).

CDR3 nucleotides: TGTGCCAGCAGCCAAAGGGACAGCGATCAGCCCCAGCATTTT. Its translation: CASSQRDSDQPQHF. The chain uses TRBV16 and TRBJ1-5; 7 nucleotides match TRBD1. The germline V gene encodes CDR1 KGHSY and CDR2 FQNENV. The V gene end was trimmed by 2 bases and the J gene end by 5 bases; junction bases not matched to a gene: 3. The CDR3 is 14 residues long. The full variable domain, with the rest looked up from reference TRBV16 and TRBJ1-5, is GEEVAQTPKHLVRGEGQKAKLYCAPIKGHSYVFWYQQVLKNEFKFLISFQNENVFDETGMPKERFSAKCLPNSPCSLEIQATKLEDSAVYFCASSQRDSDQPQHFGDGTRLSIL.